Included here is one T cell receptor beta chain sequence, with context. Its antigen specificity is not known. The sample holds no much larger clone one base away, and base qualities are not on file. Libraries were constructed by the immunoSEQ multiplex PCR assay. For the multiplex PCR, a mixture combining 60 forward primers for TCR Vbeta segments and 13 reverse primers for TCR Jbeta segments was used. The CDR3 region of rearranged TCR beta genes was amplified from genomic DNA by a multiplex PCR assay. The Illumina HiSeq System was used to sequence the amplified TCR beta libraries as 87-base-pair reads. In the original analysis: Across the roughly 640 repertoires, a later analysis counted tens of millions of unique TCR beta chains, roughly 11 million of which were shared by at least two donors. Raw reads were error-corrected and collapsed into unique sequences by a nearest-neighbor algorithm in which closely related sequences were merged to remove PCR and sequencing errors. Alignment of CDR3 sequences to IMGT reference sequences was used to assign V, D and J gene segments. Each retained sequence needed at least a six-nucleotide match to both a V gene segment and a J gene segment. A rearrangement was called productive if the CDR3 had no stop codons and remained in frame with V and J, and every other rearrangement was called non-productive. Following IMGT convention, CDR3 was defined as the stretch from the second conserved V-encoded cysteine to the conserved J-encoded phenylalanine. The earlier analysis of 450 to 750 of the donors excluded any sequence lacking an unambiguous match to a single V gene segment. In an earlier analysis of approximately 560 of the donors, a V segment was called functional when productive rearrangements were above 56.7%, and segregating when the standard deviation between donors exceeded 5%. A statistical classification framework was developed to diagnose cytomegalovirus status using the catalog of TCR beta chain sequences. In a later analysis, TCR nucleotide sequences were compared against IMGT/GENE-DB human TR gene sequences so that V and J genes could be assigned. A later analysis assigned CDR3 sequences and most-parsimonious VDJ recombination scenarios with the TCRdist pipeline. A later analysis defined each TCR beta chain by its CDR3 amino acid sequence plus V-gene family, and excluded reads lacking a unique V-gene family. As a way to deal with suspected cross-contamination and a sequencing artifact, a later analysis dropped 592 nucleotide sequences that were highly shared and had low generation probability. In a later analysis, a clonal expansion index was calculated for each public chain from normalized within-repertoire ranks of inferred template counts. Generation probabilities in a later analysis came from a VDJ recombination model fitted to out-of-frame rearrangements, and those results were checked against IGoR. A later analysis scored TCR-TCR, TCR-HLA and TCR-CMV co-occurrence with hypergeometric tests, applying a repertoire-size bias correction to TCR pairs. A later analysis estimated false discovery rates by permuting HLA or CMV assignments 20 times. In a later analysis, co-occurring TCRs were grouped using DBSCAN, with TCRdist sequence similarity added in when clustering inside HLA-allele-positive subsets. For co-occurrence clustering, repertoires with fewer than 30,000 or more than 120,000 public chains were excluded, along with five repertoires with anomalous nucleotide sharing. The immuneACCESS repertoire file appears here via TCRdb, limited to in-frame rearrangements. These files lack a portion of the clones; in checked studies, under half of the deficit traces to unresolved V genes, and the cause of the others is not known. V and J calls and clone size come straight from that table; D and trimming were deduced from the DNA. Present in this sample are about 130,000 clones, roughly 63% of which were seen just once. The top ten clones comprise 1.6% of the sample.

In total, 666 healthy bone marrow donors made up the cohort. At the time of sampling, all cohort members were nominally healthy, though unrecorded immune exposures were likely present. The donor tested CMV seropositive, placing the donor among the roughly 300 seropositive members of the cohort. A peripheral blood sample was collected from each donor, and TCR beta sequencing was performed on peripheral blood mononuclear cells. The Qiagen DNeasy Blood Extraction Kit was used to extract genomic DNA from the blood cell samples. These data are taken from a study of cytomegalovirus exposure and HLA in healthy donors (dated by TCRdb to 2016 to 2017). Background on the whole study: According to an earlier analysis of several hundred of the donors, roughly 180 million T cells yielded 120 million or so unique TCR beta sequences and around 300 Gb of sequence data. Approximately 310 gigabases of sequencing data and tens of millions of unique TCR sequences were included in an early release covering roughly 700 HLA-typed donors. Among the roughly 390 genotyped donors, roughly 80% belonged to the genetic ancestry cluster associated with self-reported Caucasian donors. The study aimed to test whether cataloging public T cell receptors could reveal signatures of past pathogen exposure. The study used immunosequencing to profile the T cell repertoires of approximately 650 subjects and linked those repertoires to cytomegalovirus serostatus. Besides the first cohort of around 670 subjects, a separate validation cohort made up of 90 to 150 different subjects was used. High-throughput TCR immunosequencing, statistical association of individual TCRs with disease status, and machine learning were combined to predict cytomegalovirus infection status. In a later analysis, previously published TCR beta repertoires from about 640 donors were re-analyzed and high-resolution HLA genotyping was added so that TCR occurrence patterns could be studied. In the later analysis, no new phenotypic data were used to find candidate immune exposures; instead, reliance was placed on TCR beta sequences and their occurrence across donors. An earlier analysis of 587 of the donors used high-throughput TCR beta sequencing to judge whether each TCR beta V gene segment behaved as functional or pseudogenic. Donor age, sex, ethnicity and CMV serostatus were compiled together with the repertoire data. A later genetic analysis took genome-wide SNP genotypes for about 65% of the 666 donors and used that subset as a discovery cohort. All discovery cohort repertoires had been generated on a single sequencing platform. HLA typing covered class I and class II loci at four-digit resolution. The number of typed donors differed by locus: about 620-640 for A, B, C, DRB1 and DQB1; 500 to 550 for DQA1; around 580 for DPA1; and about 450 for DPB1. Roughly 5 DR-DQ haplotypes were handled as single units for association and clustering, since linkage in the cohort was strong. Among about 410 genotyped donors of the cohort, an average of approximately 220,000 unique TCR beta nucleotide sequences was sequenced per donor, of which 15% to 20% were non-productive.

Study-level results and caveats: Linkage disequilibrium might explain the correlated functional status among segregating V segments, but an unknown experimental factor could not be excluded. A later genetic analysis associated a missense DCLRE1C variant with V-gene and J-gene trimming of TCR beta chains, and an independent cohort replicated the association. A group of highly shared sequence variants was considered likely to be a technical artifact of the sequencing pipeline. Sequencing depth was assumed to be roughly uniform across donors in the presence/absence analyses, though that assumption may not hold. CMV serostatus was the only immune exposure information available for the cohort. Broadly in line with IMGT annotations, most TCR beta V segments showed up in productive rearrangements about 87% or about 30% of the time in an earlier analysis of a few hundred of the donors. It was suggested by the authors that the approach could potentially be generalized to other disease states and immunological phenotypes. A further reported finding was that TCR beta sequences accurately predicted the HLA-A and HLA-B alleles for most subjects in the first cohort. In a later analysis, TCR association rates were found to vary across HLA loci, with the most associated TCRs seen for DRB1 alleles and the fewest for HLA-C alleles. A later analysis found that HLA-associated TCR beta chains were more clonally expanded and had lower generation probabilities than equally common non-associated chains. Across donors, most TCR sequences were observed very rarely, whereas some public TCRs were present in many individuals. A later genetic analysis reported fewer N-insertions in productive TCRs among donors in an Asian-associated ancestry cluster than the approximately 700-donor mean. A later analysis reported that several top co-occurrence clusters appeared linked to parvovirus B19, influenza, CMV and Epstein-Barr virus. Because some donors lacked HLA typing at each locus, the association tests relied only on the typed subset. Strong co-occurrence of HLA alleles, especially DR and DQ, made assigning TCR associations to individual alleles difficult. The study listed approximately 150 TCR beta chains as associated with cytomegalovirus. A few of the identified cytomegalovirus-associated TCR beta chains were confirmed in vitro to be specific for cytomegalovirus antigens. Because the 87-base-pair reads could not distinguish some IMGT-functional V segments, including TRBV6-2 and TRBV6-3, those segments were excluded. In a later analysis, most CMV-associated TCR beta chains were found to appear HLA-restricted, with HLA associations seemingly driven largely by CMV exposure. Specific HLA alleles were associated with 15,000 to 20,000 TCR beta sequences at a false discovery rate of 0.05 in a later analysis. Because counts were too low, 15 to 20 rarely observed V segments, including chromosome 9 orphons, were excluded from the earlier analysis of a few hundred of the donors. Only TCR beta chains were sequenced in this cohort, and the absence of alpha or paired-chain data limited detectable features. The classifier was reported to diagnose cytomegalovirus status with high specificity and sensitivity in both the original cohort and the validation cohort.

Spanning cysteine to phenylalanine, the CDR3 consists of 16 amino acids. The retained sequence is limited to the CDR3, 48 bases, with the frame set at the first base. The germline V end is reduced by 1 base and the J end by 4 bases; junction bases left unmatched: 5. The germline V gene (reference sequence) yields SGHNT for CDR1 and YYREEE for CDR2. The rearranged segments are TRBV5-4 and TRBJ2-1, with TRBD2 identical over 10 junction bases. The receptor was isolated from a man aged 30 to 45 in good health and CMV-seropositive. Sequenced input: PBMCs. The CDR3 protein: CASSLFVSGGYNEQFF. The sequence in DNA is TGTGCCAGCAGCTTGTTCGTTAGCGGGGGGTACAATGAGCAGTTCTTC.